The T cell receptor (beta chain) under discussion was sequenced for a study of regulatory T cells in long-lasting Graves disease. On this clonotype itself: The antigen remains unidentified. Mismatch with germline at one junction end may stem from a read error.

The CDR3 extends over 15 amino acids. CDR1 and CDR2 from the germline V gene are LNHDA and SQIVND (reference sequence). The study's findings and limits: It was in persistent disease that TRBV28, TRBJ1-2 and TRBJ2-5 were favored.

Arm-PCR of CDR3 regions and iRepertoire HTBI primers were the basis on which TCR beta libraries were built. MiXCR, run by TCRdb on the multiplex PCR reads, gives a single entry per CDR3 protein. Altogether roughly 260,000 distinct CDR3 sequences are present, roughly 18% being singletons, with the ten largest covering 14%. Indicated time point: newly diagnosed GD, antithyroid drugs for less than 3 months. Construction of the TCR library relied on RNA isolated from PBMCs. The same sample was also studied in work on T cells in Graves' hyperthyroidism and ophthalmopathy. That source adds: First-round RT-PCR with HTBI primers amplified the TCR CDR3 region. The model's output predicted ophthalmopathy at a median of roughly 6 months prior to onset.

The origin of this receptor is a woman in her 30s with Graves disease. This rearrangement joins TRBV19 to TRBJ2-7, with D perhaps being TRBD1 or TRBD2 (7 bases each). Sequencing was performed on peripheral blood mononuclear cells (PBMCs), taken at new diagnosis, from a patient treated with antithyroid drugs. The CDR3 here is CVSSRGGQYAYEQYF. CDR3 sequence (DNA): TGTGTCAGTAGTAGGGGGGGACAGTACGCCTACGAGCAGTACTTC.